This note documents a single T cell receptor (beta chain) sequence. Germline CDR1 reads SGHNT; CDR2 reads YENEEA. The CDR3 loop spans 16 amino acids. With 1 base removed from V and 3 bases from J, the gap between germline ends came to 15 bases. The record originates from a study of T cell responses to AZD1222 COVID-19 vaccine. Produced via immunoSEQ multiplex PCR; TCRdb's table is partial and in-frame only. This sample has 60,000 or so clones, with about 79% found just once. V is TRBV11-3 and J is TRBJ2-5, with a tentative D call TRBD2 (6 bases). This receptor was taken from an adult in good health. Sample: peripheral blood, taken on day 0 of AZD1222 vaccination. The CDR3 DNA is TGTGCCAGCAGCTTAGGGTCGGTTTGGGGGGAAGAGACCCAGTACTTC. Its protein product is CASSLGSVWGEETQYF.